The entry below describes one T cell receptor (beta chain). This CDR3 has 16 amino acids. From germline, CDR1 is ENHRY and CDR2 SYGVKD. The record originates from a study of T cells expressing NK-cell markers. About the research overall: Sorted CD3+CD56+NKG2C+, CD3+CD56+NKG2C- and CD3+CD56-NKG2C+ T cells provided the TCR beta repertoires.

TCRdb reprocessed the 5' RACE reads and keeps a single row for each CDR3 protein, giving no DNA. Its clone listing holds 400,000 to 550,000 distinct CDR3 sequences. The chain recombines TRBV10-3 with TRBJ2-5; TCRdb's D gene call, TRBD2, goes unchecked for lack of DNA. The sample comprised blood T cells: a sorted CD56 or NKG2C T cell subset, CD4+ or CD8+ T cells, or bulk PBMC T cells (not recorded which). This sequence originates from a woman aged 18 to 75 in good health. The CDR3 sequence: CAISWGETTYQETQYF.